Presented here are 7 T cell receptor beta chains from one specimen sequenced in a study of blood T cell repertoires in COVID-19. The method was immunoSEQ multiplex PCR; TCRdb's version includes in-frame clones alone and lacks a portion of them. The table includes some 60,000 clones, 75% to 95% detected once. Sequences were obtained from peripheral blood. The receptors were sampled from a man between 40 and 49 years old with acute or convalescent COVID-19.

This rearrangement joins TRBV5-4 to TRBJ2-2; D possibly corresponds to TRBD1 (6 bases). The CDR3 runs to 16 residues. V dropped 0 bases and J dropped 0 bases, with 9 bases sitting between them. Germline lookup yields CDR1 SGHNT and CDR2 YYREEE (reference sequence). CDR3 DNA: TGTGCCAGCAGCTTGGGACAGGCAGCGAACACCGGGGAGCTGTTTTTT. Amino acid sequence: CASSLGQAANTGELFF.

This clone was seen once. The V and J genes are TRBV30 and TRBJ1-6; the D is unclear. The CDR3 has 15 residues. Per the germline V gene, CDR1 is GTSNPN and CDR2 is SVGIG (reference sequence). V lost 0 bases and J 0 bases, leaving 6 bases between the germline ends. The CDR3 DNA follows: TGTGCCTGGAGTGTCGGGAGCTCCTATAATTCACCCCTCCACTTT. Translated: CAWSVGSSYNSPLHF.

The chain is built from TRBV6-1 and TRBJ2-1; D possibly corresponds to TRBD2 (6 bases). Trimming pared 2 bases from V and 12 bases from J, leaving 14 bases between. The CDR3 is 13 amino acids. In germline, CDR1 is MNHNS, CDR2 SASEGT. DNA for the CDR3: TGTGCCAGCAGTGAACCTCTAGCGCCAGGGCAGTTCTTC. The encoded protein is CASSEPLAPGQFF.

On this clone: Mismatch with germline at one junction end may stem from a read error. The chain combines TRBV24-1 with TRBJ2-5; D is possibly TRBD2 (5 bases). The CDR3 totals 12 residues. Germline CDR1 and CDR2: KGHDR and SFDVKD. The CDR3 nucleotides are TGTGCCACAGAGGGAGTTCAAGGGACCCAGTACTTC. Protein: CATEGVQGTQYF.

The V gene is TRBV19, the J gene TRBJ2-7; the match to TRBD2 covers 9 bases. The CDR3 runs 17 residues. Germline CDR1 LNHDA, CDR2 SQIVND (reference sequence). The ends lost 6 bases at V and 0 bases at J; junction bases unmatched: 12. The CDR3 protein is CASSSGAGGLGSYEQYF. CDR3 nucleotides: TGTGCCAGTAGCTCGGGGGCGGGAGGGCTCGGCTCCTACGAGCAGTACTTC.

The genes are TRBV7-9 and TRBJ1-1; 10 positions agree with TRBD1. V lost 5 bases to trimming and J lost 3 bases; unmatched junction nucleotides: 6. Germline CDR1 and CDR2: SEHNR and FQNEAQ (reference sequence). The CDR3 sequence is 15 residues long. CDR3 nucleotide sequence: TGTGCCAGCAGCCCCGGACAGGGGGAAGACACTGAAGCTTTCTTT. Translated, it gives CASSPGQGEDTEAFF.

A word on this clone: The sample holds other DNA sequences that translate to the same CDR3. As DNA, the CDR3 is TGTGCCAGCAGCCCAAGGGGCCCAGATACGCAGTATTTT. It is translated as CASSPRGPDTQYF. The chain has TRBV7-9 and TRBJ2-3; a possible D gene is TRBD1 (5 bases). This CDR3 has 13 residues. Germline assignment: CDR1 SEHNR and CDR2 FQNEAQ (reference sequence). With 5 bases removed from V and 4 bases from J, the gap between germline ends came to 10 bases.